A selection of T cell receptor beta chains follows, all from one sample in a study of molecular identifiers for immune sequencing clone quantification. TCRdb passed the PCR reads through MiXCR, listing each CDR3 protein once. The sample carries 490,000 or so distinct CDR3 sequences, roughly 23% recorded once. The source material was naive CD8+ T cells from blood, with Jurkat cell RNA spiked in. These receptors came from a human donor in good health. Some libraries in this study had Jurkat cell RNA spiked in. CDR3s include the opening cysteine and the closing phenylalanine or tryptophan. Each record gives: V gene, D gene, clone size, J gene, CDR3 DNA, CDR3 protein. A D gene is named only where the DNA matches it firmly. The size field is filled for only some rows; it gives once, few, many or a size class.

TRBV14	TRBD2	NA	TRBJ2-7	TGTGCCGGCAGCCAACACGTTGGACTAGCGGTGGTCGAGCAGTACTTC	CAGSQHVGLAVVEQYF
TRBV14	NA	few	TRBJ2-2	TGTGCCAGCAGCCAAGAGGCGTCGGGCAGATACACCGGGGAGCTGTCTTTT	CASSQEASGRYTGELSF
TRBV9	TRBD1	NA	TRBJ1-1	TGTGCCAGCAGCGGATCCGGGACAGACCCTACCTTGAACACTGAAGCTTTCTTT	CASSGSGTDPTLNTEAFF
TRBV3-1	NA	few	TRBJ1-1	TGTGCCACCTTTACGGGAACTGAAGCTTTCTTT	CATFTGTEAFF
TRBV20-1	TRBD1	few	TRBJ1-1	TGCAGTGCTAGTTGGAGGGGGCGGACTGAAGCTTTCTTT	CSASWRGRTEAFF
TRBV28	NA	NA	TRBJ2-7	TGTGCCAGCAGTTTCGACGGCCCTCGGGGGCCCTGGACCTACGAGCAGTACTTC	CASSFDGPRGPWTYEQYF
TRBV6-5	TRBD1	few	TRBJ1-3	TGTGCCAGCAGTCAAAACGACAGGGCTGTTCCTGGAAACACCATATATTTT	CASSQNDRAVPGNTIYF
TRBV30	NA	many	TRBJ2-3	TGTGCCTGGAGTTTAGGGGCGAACACAGATACGCAGTATTTT	CAWSLGANTDTQYF
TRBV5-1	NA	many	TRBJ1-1	TGCGCCAGCAGCTTGGAGTTCTCGGACAGTGAAGCTTTCTTT	CASSLEFSDSEAFF
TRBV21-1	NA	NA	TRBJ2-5	TGTGCCAGCAGAAGCAGGGGGCCCCAGTACCAAGAGACCCAGTACTTC	CASRSRGPQYQETQYF
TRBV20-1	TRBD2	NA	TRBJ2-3	TGCAGTGCTACCCCCGGGACTAGCGGGAGGACGGGAGATACGCAGTATTTT	CSATPGTSGRTGDTQYF
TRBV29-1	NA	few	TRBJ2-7	TGCAGCGCCAAAGCCAGGGGTGACTACGAGCAGTACTTC	CSAKARGDYEQYF
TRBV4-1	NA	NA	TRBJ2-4	TGCGCCAGCAGCCAAGTAGTCGACAGGGGCGGGGGCATTCAGTACTTC	CASSQVVDRGGGIQYF
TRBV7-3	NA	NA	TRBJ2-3	TGTGCCAGCAGCTTAATGGGTTGGCTAGGCACAGATACGCAGTATTTT	CASSLMGWLGTDTQYF
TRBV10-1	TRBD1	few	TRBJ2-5	TGCGCCAGCAGTGAGTCGTTGGACAGGCAAGAGACCCAGTACTTC	CASSESLDRQETQYF
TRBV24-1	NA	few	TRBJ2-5	TGTGCCACCAGTCTACGGGGGCAAGAGACCCAGTACTTC	CATSLRGQETQYF
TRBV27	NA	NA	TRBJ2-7	TGTGCCAGCAGTTTACTGGACAGTTCCTACGAGCAGTACTTC	CASSLLDSSYEQYF
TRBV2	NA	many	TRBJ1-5	TGTGCCAGCAGTGTCAGGGTCCAGCCCCAGCATTTT	CASSVRVQPQHF
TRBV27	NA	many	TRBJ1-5	TGTGCCAGCAGTGGAGCGGGGTCGGCTCAGCCCCAGCATTTT	CASSGAGSAQPQHF
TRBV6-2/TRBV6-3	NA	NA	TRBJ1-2	TGTGCCAGCAGTTACGCCGGGACCAACTATGGCTACACCTTC	CASSYAGTNYGYTF
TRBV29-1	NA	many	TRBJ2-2	TGCAGCGCCCGCCGGGACAACACCGGGGAGCTGTTTTTT	CSARRDNTGELFF
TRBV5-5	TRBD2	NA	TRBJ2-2	TGTGCCAGCAGCTTGTCCGGGGGGGCCCCTGGAGGCGGGGAGCTGTTTTTT	CASSLSGGAPGGGELFF
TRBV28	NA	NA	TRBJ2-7	TGTGCCAGCAGTTTATTTGCGGACAGCCGATACGAGCAGTACTTC	CASSLFADSRYEQYF
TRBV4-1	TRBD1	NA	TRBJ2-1	TGCGCCAGCAGCCAAGGGCCGGGACAGGAGAACAATGAGCAGTTCTTC	CASSQGPGQENNEQFF
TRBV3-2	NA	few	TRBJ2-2	TGTGCCAGCAGCCAAGAAGGAACATCCACGAACACCGGGGAGCTGTTTTTT	CASSQEGTSTNTGELFF
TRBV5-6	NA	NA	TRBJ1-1	TGTGCCAGCAGCTTTCGAGACAATGAAGCTTTCTTT	CASSFRDNEAFF
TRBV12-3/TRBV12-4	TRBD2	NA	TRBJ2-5	TGTGCCAGCAGTCCGCTAATGGGAGGGGTTCAAGAGACCCAGTACTTC	CASSPLMGGVQETQYF
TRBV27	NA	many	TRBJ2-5	TGTGCCACCTCCTCAGGGGTCGTAGGAGAGACCCAGTACTTC	CATSSGVVGETQYF
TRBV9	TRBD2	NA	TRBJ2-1	TGTGCCAGCAGCTCCCGGACTAGCGGGGACAATGAGCAGTTCTTC	CASSSRTSGDNEQFF
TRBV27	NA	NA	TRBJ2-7	TGTGCCAGCAGTTTCACGGGAACCCACTCCTACGAGCAGTACTTC	CASSFTGTHSYEQYF
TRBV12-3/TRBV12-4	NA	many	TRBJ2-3	TGTGCCAGCAGGCTTCGACTAGGGGACCCAAGCACAGATACGCAGTATTTT	CASRLRLGDPSTDTQYF
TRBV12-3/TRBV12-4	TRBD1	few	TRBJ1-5	TGTGCCAGCAGTAAGGGACAGTCCATCGGGGCCCAGCATTTT	CASSKGQSIGAQHF
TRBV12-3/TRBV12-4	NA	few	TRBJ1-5	TGTGCCAGCAGTCCCGGGCCAAAGGATAGCAATCAGCCCCAGCATTTT	CASSPGPKDSNQPQHF
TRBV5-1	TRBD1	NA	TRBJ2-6	TGCGCCAGCAGCCTGACAGGGAATGGGGCCAACGTCCTGACTTTC	CASSLTGNGANVLTF